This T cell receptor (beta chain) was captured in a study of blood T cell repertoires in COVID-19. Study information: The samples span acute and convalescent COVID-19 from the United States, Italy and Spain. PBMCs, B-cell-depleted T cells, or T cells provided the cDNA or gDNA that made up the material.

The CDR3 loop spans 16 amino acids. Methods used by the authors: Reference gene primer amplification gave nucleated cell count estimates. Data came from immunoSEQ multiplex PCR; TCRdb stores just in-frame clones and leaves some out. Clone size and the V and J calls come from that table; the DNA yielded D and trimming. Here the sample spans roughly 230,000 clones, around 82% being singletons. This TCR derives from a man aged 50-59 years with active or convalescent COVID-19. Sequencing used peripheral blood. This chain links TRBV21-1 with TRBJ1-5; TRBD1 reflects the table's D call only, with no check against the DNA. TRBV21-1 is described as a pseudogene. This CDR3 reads CASSNQDSCPDQPQHF. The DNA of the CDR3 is TGTGCCAGCAGCAACCAAGACAGTTGCCCGGATCAGCCCCAGCATTTT.